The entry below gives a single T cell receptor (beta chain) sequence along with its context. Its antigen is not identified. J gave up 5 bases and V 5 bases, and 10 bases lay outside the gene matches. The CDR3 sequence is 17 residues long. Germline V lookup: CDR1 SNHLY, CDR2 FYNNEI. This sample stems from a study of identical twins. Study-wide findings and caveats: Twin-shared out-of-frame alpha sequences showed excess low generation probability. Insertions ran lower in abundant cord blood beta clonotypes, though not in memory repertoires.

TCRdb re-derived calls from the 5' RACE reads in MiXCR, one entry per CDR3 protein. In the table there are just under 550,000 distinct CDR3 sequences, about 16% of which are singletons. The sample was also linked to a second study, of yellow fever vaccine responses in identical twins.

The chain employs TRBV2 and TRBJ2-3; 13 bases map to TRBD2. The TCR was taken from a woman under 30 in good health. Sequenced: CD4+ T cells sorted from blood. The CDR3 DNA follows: TGTGCCAGCAGTCAACCCGGGACTAGCGGGACTGTAGATACGCAGTATTTT. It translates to CASSQPGTSGTVDTQYF.